These 7 T cell receptor beta chains originate from one sample sequenced in a study of shared clonotypes between healthy human individuals. Sequenced by immunoSEQ multiplex PCR; TCRdb stores in-frame clones only, minus some. The data show 2 million to 2.5 million clones, 90% to 95% seen once. The sample consisted of naive CD4+ T cells from PBMCs. Subset reported: CD45RA+ positively selected. Receptors were obtained from a man between 18 and 35 years old in good health. Some clones in this sample may be carry-over from other donors' samples.

The chain is built from TRBV5-1 and TRBJ2-1, with D perhaps TRBD1 (5 bases). Deletions cut 1 base from V and 0 bases from J, with 11 bases between. The CDR3 runs to 16 residues. Germline CDR1 SGHRS, CDR2 YFSETQ. The CDR3 coding sequence is TGCGCCAGCAGCTTGCAGGGTTTAGGCTCCTACAATGAGCAGTTCTTC. Translated, it gives CASSLQGLGSYNEQFF.

Comments on this clone: The same CDR3 can be traced to other DNA sequences in this sample. CDR3: CASTVSQETQYF. Written as DNA, the CDR3 is TGTGCCAGCACGGTTTCCCAAGAGACCCAGTACTTC. The chain employs TRBV2 and TRBJ2-5; D call uncertain. The CDR3 consists of 12 residues. Trimming left V 7 bases short and J 1 base short, with 7 bases between. Germline V gives CDR1 SNHLY, CDR2 FYNNEI.

This chain connects TRBV6-4 to TRBJ2-5; the D call may be TRBD1 or TRBD2 (5 bases each). V lost 4 bases to trimming and J lost 0 bases, with 27 bases between them. The CDR3 runs to 20 residues. Germline V gene sequence: CDR1 MRHNA, CDR2 SNTAGT. The CDR3 here is CASSGGGSLEESLYQETQYF. CDR3 DNA: TGTGCCAGCAGTGGGGGCGGCAGCTTGGAGGAATCCTTGTACCAAGAGACCCAGTACTTC.

The rearrangement links TRBV4-1 to TRBJ1-1; D is uncertain. The germline V gene encodes CDR1 MGHRA and CDR2 YSYEKL. V was clipped by 4 bases and J by 5 bases, with 17 bases between them. The CDR3 consists of 15 residues. The CDR3 coding sequence is TGCGCCAGCAGCCCCCCCCGGCCCTTCAGGACTGAAGCTTTCTTT. This sequence encodes CASSPPRPFRTEAFF.

The chain has TRBV30 and TRBJ1-5; D not resolved. V lost 3 bases to trimming and J lost 4 bases, with 10 bases between them. Germline values: CDR1 GTSNPN, CDR2 SVGIG (reference sequence). The length of the CDR3 is 13 residues. The CDR3 region has the DNA TGTGCCTGGAGAGCAGATCCTAATCAGCCCCAGCATTTT. Translating it yields CAWRADPNQPQHF. The full variable domain, rest sourced from reference TRBV30 and TRBJ1-5, is SQTIHQWPATLVQPVGSPLSLECTVEGTSNPNLYWYRQAAGRGLQLLFYSVGIGQISSEVPQNLSASRPQDRQFILSSKKLLLSDSGFYLCAWRADPNQPQHFGDGTRLSIL.

The V call is TRBV6-6, the J call TRBJ2-2; the D gene is possibly TRBD2 (5 bases). Trimming stripped 2 bases from V and 6 bases from J, with 16 bases between. The CDR3 totals 16 residues. The germline gives CDR1 MNHNY, CDR2 SVGAGI (reference sequence). Here the CDR3 DNA reads TGTGCCAGCAGTTACCCACTAGGTTCATCGGCCGGGGAGCTGTTTTTT. Its protein is CASSYPLGSSAGELFF.

The chain combines TRBV7-8 with TRBJ2-1; 9 bases are a match to TRBD2. Germline CDR1 is SGHVS and CDR2 is FQNEAQ. The trim removed 5 bases at V and 0 bases at J, leaving 8 bases unmatched. The CDR3 runs 17 residues. CDR3 bases: TGTGCCAGCAGCCCCCTTGGACTAGCGTACTCCTACAATGAGCAGTTCTTC. Translating gives CASSPLGLAYSYNEQFF.